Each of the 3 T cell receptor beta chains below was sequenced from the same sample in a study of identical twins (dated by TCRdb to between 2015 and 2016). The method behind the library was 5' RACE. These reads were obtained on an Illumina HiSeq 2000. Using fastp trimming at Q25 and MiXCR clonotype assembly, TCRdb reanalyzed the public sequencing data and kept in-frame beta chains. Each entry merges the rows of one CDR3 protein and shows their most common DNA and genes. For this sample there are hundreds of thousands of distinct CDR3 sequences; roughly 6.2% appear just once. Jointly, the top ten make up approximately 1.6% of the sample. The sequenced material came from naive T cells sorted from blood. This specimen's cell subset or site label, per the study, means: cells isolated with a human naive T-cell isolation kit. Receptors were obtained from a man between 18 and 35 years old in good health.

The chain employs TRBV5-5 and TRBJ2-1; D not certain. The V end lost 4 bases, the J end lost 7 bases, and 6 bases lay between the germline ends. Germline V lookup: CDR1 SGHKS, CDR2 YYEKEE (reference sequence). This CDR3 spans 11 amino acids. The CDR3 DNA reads TGTGCCAGCAGCGCTAGGAATGAGCAGTTCTTC. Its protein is CASSARNEQFF. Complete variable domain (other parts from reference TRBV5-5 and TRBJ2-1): DAGVTQSPTHLIKTRGQQVTLRCSPISGHKSVSWYQQVLGQGPQFIFQYYEKEERGRGNFPDRFSARQFPNYSSELNVNALLLGDSALYLCASSARNEQFFGPGTRLTVL.

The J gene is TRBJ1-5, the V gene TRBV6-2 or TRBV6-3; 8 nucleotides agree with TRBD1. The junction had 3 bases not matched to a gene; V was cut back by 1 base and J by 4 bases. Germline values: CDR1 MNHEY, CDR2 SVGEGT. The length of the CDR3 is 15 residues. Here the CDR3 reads CASSYWTGLNQPQHF. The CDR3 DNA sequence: TGTGCCAGCAGTTACTGGACAGGGCTGAATCAGCCCCAGCATTTT.

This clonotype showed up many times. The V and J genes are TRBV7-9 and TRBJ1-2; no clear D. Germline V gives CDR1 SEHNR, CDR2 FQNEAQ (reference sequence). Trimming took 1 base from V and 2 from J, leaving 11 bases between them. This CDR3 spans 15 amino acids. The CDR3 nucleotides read TGTGCCAGCAGCTTAGAGGAGGGCACCAACTATGGCTACACCTTC. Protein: CASSLEEGTNYGYTF.